A selection of T cell receptor beta chains follows, all from one sample in a study of CD8 T cells in Susac syndrome. Each CDR3 protein gets one entry after TCRdb re-called the immunoSEQ multiplex PCR reads with MiXCR. The sample contains 150,000 to 190,000 distinct CDR3 sequences, about 94% of which appear only once. Sequences were obtained from CD8+ T cells from PBMCs. The receptors originated from a human donor with multiple sclerosis. CDR3s include the opening cysteine and the closing phenylalanine or tryptophan. The order of the fields is clone size, D gene, V gene, J gene, CDR3 protein, CDR3 DNA. A D gene is named only where the DNA matches it firmly. Expanded clones get a size class; other rows say once, few or many, or leave the size out.

clone_size: .; d_call: .; v_call: TRBV12-3/TRBV12-4; j_call: TRBJ2-7; cdr3_aa: CASTPRAKILYEQYF; cdr3_nt: TGTGCCAGCACCCCCCGGGCAAAAATTCTCTACGAGCAGTACTTC
clone_size: once; d_call: TRBD1; v_call: TRBV19; j_call: TRBJ1-5; cdr3_aa: CASRTGGANNQPQHF; cdr3_nt: TGTGCCAGTAGGACAGGGGGCGCGAACAATCAGCCCCAGCATTTT
clone_size: once; d_call: .; v_call: TRBV27; j_call: TRBJ2-1; cdr3_aa: CASSLSPGGDEQFF; cdr3_nt: TGTGCCAGCAGTTTATCGCCCGGAGGCGATGAGCAGTTCTTC
clone_size: .; d_call: TRBD2; v_call: TRBV7-9; j_call: TRBJ2-5; cdr3_aa: CASRLASETQYF; cdr3_nt: TGTGCCAGCCGACTAGCCTCGGAGACCCAGTACTTC
clone_size: .; d_call: .; v_call: TRBV3-1; j_call: TRBJ2-2; cdr3_aa: CASSQVLEIRVGTGELFF; cdr3_nt: TGTGCCAGCAGCCAAGTGCTTGAAATCAGGGTCGGCACCGGGGAGCTGTTTTTT
clone_size: .; d_call: TRBD2; v_call: TRBV4-2; j_call: TRBJ2-3; cdr3_aa: CASSQESGGAKDTQYF; cdr3_nt: TGTGCCAGCAGCCAAGAGTCGGGGGGGGCAAAAGATACGCAGTATTTT
clone_size: .; d_call: .; v_call: TRBV30; j_call: TRBJ2-1; cdr3_aa: CAWRGAGSDEQFF; cdr3_nt: TGTGCCTGGAGGGGCGCAGGATCGGATGAGCAGTTCTTC
clone_size: .; d_call: TRBD1; v_call: TRBV27; j_call: TRBJ1-4; cdr3_aa: CASSFARGPGKLFF; cdr3_nt: TGTGCCAGCAGTTTCGCCAGGGGGCCGGGAAAACTGTTTTTT
clone_size: .; d_call: TRBD1; v_call: TRBV6-1; j_call: TRBJ1-1; cdr3_aa: CASSTLGTGEGVTEAFF; cdr3_nt: TGTGCCAGCAGTACGCTCGGGACAGGGGAAGGGGTCACTGAAGCTTTCTTT
clone_size: .; d_call: .; v_call: TRBV4-1; j_call: TRBJ1-6; cdr3_aa: CASSQDWGRRWNSPLHF; cdr3_nt: TGCGCCAGCAGCCAAGATTGGGGGCGCCGGTGGAATTCACCCCTCCACTTT
clone_size: .; d_call: TRBD1; v_call: TRBV7-6; j_call: TRBJ1-1; cdr3_aa: CASSLSGGGSTEAFF; cdr3_nt: TGTGCCAGCAGCTTATCAGGGGGCGGGAGCACTGAAGCTTTCTTT